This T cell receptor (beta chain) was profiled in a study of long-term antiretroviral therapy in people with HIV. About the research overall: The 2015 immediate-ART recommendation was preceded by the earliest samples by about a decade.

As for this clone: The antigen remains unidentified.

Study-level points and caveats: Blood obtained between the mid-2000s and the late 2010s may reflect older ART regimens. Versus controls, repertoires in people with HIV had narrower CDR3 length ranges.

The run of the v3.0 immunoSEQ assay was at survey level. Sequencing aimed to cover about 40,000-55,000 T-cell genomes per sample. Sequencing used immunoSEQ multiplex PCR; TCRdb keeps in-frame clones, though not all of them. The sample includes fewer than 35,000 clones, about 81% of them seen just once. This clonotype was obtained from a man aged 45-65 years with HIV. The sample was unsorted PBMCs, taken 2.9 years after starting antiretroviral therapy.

The CDR3 loop reads CTSSQEAPRRPRDEKLFF. DNA of the CDR3: TGCACCAGCAGCCAAGAGGCGCCGCGTCGCCCCCGGGATGAAAAACTGTTTTTT. The rearrangement links TRBV1 to TRBJ1-4. TRBV1 is termed a pseudogene. This CDR3 contains 18 residues.